This T cell receptor beta chain was sequenced during a study of circulating CD8 cells and anti-PD-1 response in melanoma. Live CD3+CD8+TCRalphabeta+ cells were sorted into four subsets by PD-1 and/or TIGIT. Study outcomes and limitations: Subset repertoires were largely private at M1, with under 7% shared. Tumor reactivity was tested by peptide assays on expanded sorted subsets. Experiments were generally run without replicates.

By share, this clonotype counts as medium-sized. Its antigen is not known. TCR libraries were prepared from approximately 15 ng of total RNA with the QIAseq Immune Repertoire TCR panel. TCRdb called the reads again in MiXCR, with one record for every CDR3 protein. The data show 350 to 500 distinct CDR3 sequences, approximately 4.8% seen once. Germline CDR1 and CDR2: SGHAT and FQNNGV. Trimming cost V 6 bases and J 7 bases; bases outside gene matches: 5. The CDR3 covers 13 residues. The receptor's source is a human donor with melanoma. This chain connects TRBV11-2 to TRBJ2-1, with 8 nucleotides matching TRBD2. This specimen consisted of CD8+ T cells from PBMCs, obtained at baseline or after one month of anti-PD-1 therapy (not recorded which). CDR3 nucleotides: TGTGCCAGCAGTGACCGGGGGGGGAATGAGCAGTTCTTC. This translates into CASSDRGGNEQFF.